Shown below are 17 T cell receptor delta chains from a single sample sequenced in a study of Vδ1+ human thymocytes. The study, taken as a whole, reports: Thymic TRG and TRD repertoires appeared highly polyclonal, with Gaussian CDR3 length distributions.

These receptors lack a known antigen. RNA was extracted from the cells and then reverse transcribed. CDR3 amplicons came from multiplex PCR with pooled V-gene forward and constant-region reverse primers. TCRdb reanalyzed the multiplex PCR reads using CATT. The sample has around 76,000 delta-chain clones, more than 30% seen once. Sample: Vdelta1+ gamma-delta thymocytes from the thymus. Subset specified: FACS-sorted CD3+ TCRalphabeta- TCRVdelta1+ TCRVdelta2- thymocytes. Receptors were obtained from a boy under two years old who had congenital heart surgery.

The chain joins TRDV1 to TRDJ1; D gene uncertain. CDR3 size: 18 residues. In germline, CDR1 is TSWWSYY, CDR2 QGS. V lost 4 bases and J 0 bases, leaving 21 bases between the germline ends. The CDR3 bases are TGTGCTCTTGGGGTTTCTCCATGGGCCGGGACTTACACCGATAAACTCATCTTT. Protein product: CALGVSPWAGTYTDKLIF.

V and J are TRDV1 and TRDJ1; TRDD3 aligns across 13 bases. The junction had 27 bases not matched to a gene; V was cut back by 6 bases and J by 2 bases. The CDR3 has 23 amino acids. Germline V CDR1 and CDR2: TSWWSYY, QGS. DNA for the CDR3: TGTGCTCTTGGAGTGATTCCTAAACCCCTCTACTGGGGGATACGCCAGGATACCGATAAACTCATCTTT. This codes for CALGVIPKPLYWGIRQDTDKLIF.

The V gene is TRDV1, the J gene TRDJ1; 13 nucleotides agree with TRDD3. The trim removed 6 bases at V and 0 bases at J, leaving 22 bases unmatched. CDR3 length: 22 amino acids. Germline V lookup: CDR1 TSWWSYY, CDR2 QGS. Here the CDR3 DNA reads TGTGCTCTTGGACCCCTTCCTCCCTTCTACTGGGGGATACGCGGGTACACCGATAAACTCATCTTT. It encodes CALGPLPPFYWGIRGYTDKLIF.

The chain is built from TRDV1 and TRDJ1; 9 nucleotides match TRDD3. Germline lookup yields CDR1 TSWWSYY and CDR2 QGS. The CDR3 loop spans 20 amino acids. J was trimmed by 0 bases and V by 2 bases; bases with no gene match: 16. Here the CDR3 DNA reads TGTGCTCTTGGGGAATATGGCCCAAGTACTGGGGGACCCTACACCGATAAACTCATCTTT. It translates to CALGEYGPSTGGPYTDKLIF.

Concerning this clone: The germline gene is not matched at one end of the junction; a read error may be the cause. The rearrangement links TRDV1 to TRDJ1; 12 bases fit TRDD3. This CDR3 contains 22 residues. CDR1 and CDR2 from the germline V gene are TSWWSYY and QGS. CDR3 sequence (DNA): TGTGCCCTTGGGGCACAGGTCCCTTCCTACGGTACTGGGGGATACAGCACCGATAAACTCATCTTT. Protein sequence: CALGAQVPSYGTGGYSTDKLIF.

V and J are TRDV1 and TRDJ1; D may be TRDD3 (5 bases). The germline CDR1 and CDR2 sequences are TSWWSYY and QGS. The CDR3 runs 15 residues. V was clipped by 2 bases and J by 3 bases, with 13 bases between them. CDR3: CALGEWGSTSDKLIF. DNA for the CDR3: TGTGCTCTTGGGGAATGGGGCTCGACTTCCGATAAACTCATCTTT.

This clone was found a few times. The rearrangement joins TRDV1 to TRDJ1, with 12 bases that match TRDD3. The ends lost 0 bases at V and 1 base at J; junction bases unmatched: 12. Germline V gene data show CDR1 as TSWWSYY and CDR2 as QGS. There are 20 residues in the CDR3. CDR3 sequence (DNA): TGTGCTCTTGGGGAACTCCGCAGGACAGCTGGGGGATACGGCACCGATAAACTCATCTTT. It is translated as CALGELRRTAGGYGTDKLIF.

This clone was picked up a small number of times. The V gene is TRDV1, the J gene TRDJ1, with 10 bases lining up with TRDD3. The germline gives CDR1 TSWWSYY, CDR2 QGS. Trimming took 4 bases from V and 2 from J; bases not matched to a gene: 13. The CDR3 length is 18 residues. Written as DNA, the CDR3 is TGTGCTCTTGGGGTAAAACTGGGAATACTGGGGGATACCGATAAACTCATCTTT. Protein: CALGVKLGILGDTDKLIF.

V and J are TRDV1 and TRDJ1; the D gene is possibly TRDD3 (10 bases). Trimming pared 5 bases from V and 0 bases from J, leaving 34 bases between. CDR3 length: 22 amino acids. Germline CDR1 reads TSWWSYY; CDR2 reads QGS. Here the CDR3 reads CALGTAFLRSWGIWGDTDKLIF. CDR3 sequence (DNA): TGTGCTCTTGGGACGGCCTTCCTACGTTCCTGGGGGATATGGGGGGACACCGATAAACTCATCTTT.

The J gene is TRDJ1, the V gene TRDV1, with D tentatively TRDD2 (6 bases). The CDR3 runs to 21 residues. Looked up from germline, CDR1 is TSWWSYY and CDR2 is QGS. V dropped 5 bases and J dropped 0 bases, with 31 bases sitting between them. In DNA, the CDR3 is TGTGCTCTTGGGCCCAACGGTCCTACTTGGGGACCCATACCGTACACCGATAAACTCATCTTT. Its protein is CALGPNGPTWGPIPYTDKLIF.

The chain links TRDV1 to TRDJ1; tentative D call: TRDD2 (6 bases). The CDR3 runs to 15 residues. With 3 bases removed from V and 4 bases from J, the gap between germline ends came to 15 bases. The germline CDR1 and CDR2 sequences are TSWWSYY and QGS. CDR3 protein: CALGEPSRSIDKLIF. CDR3 nucleotides: TGTGCTCTTGGGGAGCCTTCCAGATCAATCGATAAACTCATCTTT.

This clone has just a few counts. The rearrangement joins TRDV1 to TRDJ1; the match to TRDD2 covers 8 bases. Germline V gene data show CDR1 as TSWWSYY and CDR2 as QGS. CDR3 length: 17 amino acids. Trimming removed 6 bases from V and 5 bases from J; junction bases left unmatched: 17. The CDR3 spells CALGGSSYAYPGDKLIF. The CDR3 region has the DNA TGTGCTCTTGGTGGTTCTTCCTACGCCTACCCGGGGGATAAACTCATCTTT.

A few counts support this clone. The identical CDR3 is also encoded by other nucleotide sequences in the sample. The rearrangement uses TRDV1 and TRDJ1, with D possibly being TRDD3 (6 bases). Germline V gene data show CDR1 as TSWWSYY and CDR2 as QGS. The CDR3 sequence is 15 residues long. Trimming removed 2 bases from V and 0 bases from J, with 10 bases in between. The CDR3 spells CALGERGLYTDKLIF. The DNA of the CDR3 is TGTGCTCTTGGGGAAAGGGGATTGTACACCGATAAACTCATCTTT.

V and J are TRDV1 and TRDJ1; the D is unclear. In germline, CDR1 is TSWWSYY, CDR2 QGS. The CDR3 extends over 16 amino acids. The V and J ends lost 0 bases and 1 base respectively, with 12 bases between them. DNA for the CDR3: TGTGCTCTTGGGGAACTTTCCCCACGCCGCACCGATAAACTCATCTTT. Amino acids: CALGELSPRRTDKLIF.

A few counts support this clone. The chain joins TRDV1 to TRDJ1, with TRDD3 identical over 12 bases. The CDR3 consists of 27 residues. V lost 4 bases and J lost 0; bases outside the gene matches: 36. Germline CDR1 TSWWSYY, CDR2 QGS. CDR3 bases: TGTGCTCTTGGGGTAACAATACTTCCTCCAGCCGATACTGGGGGATACTACGGCCAAGAGTACACCGATAAACTCATCTTT. It specifies CALGVTILPPADTGGYYGQEYTDKLIF.

In this sample, this clone turned up a few times. The chain recombines TRDV1 with TRDJ1; 8 bases align to TRDD3. Trimming took 2 bases from V and 3 from J; bases not matched to a gene: 14. The germline CDR1 and CDR2 sequences are TSWWSYY and QGS. This CDR3 is built from 18 residues. As DNA, the CDR3 is TGTGCTCTTGGGGAATCGTGGTCTGGGGGACTCGCTTCCGATAAACTCATCTTT. It codes for CALGESWSGGLASDKLIF.

This clone was counted only a few times. The J gene is TRDJ3, the V gene TRDV2; 8 bases line up with TRDD3. Trimming at V came to 0 bases and at J to 0 bases, leaving 6 bases not matched to a gene. Germline values: CDR1 GEAIGNYY, CDR2 EKD. This CDR3 spans 19 amino acids. The CDR3 nucleotides read TGTGCCTGTGACACCGGAAACTGGGGGTACTCCTGGGACACCCGACAGATGTTTTTC. It is translated as CACDTGNWGYSWDTRQMFF.